The following is a TCR beta chain sequence with its context. As yet, its antigen is unknown. Clones were read by immunoSEQ multiplex PCR, and TCRdb kept only the in-frame ones, dropping some. This sample has approximately 340,000 clones, with 92% found just once. The sample originates from a study of Ad26.COV2.S vaccination and SARS-CoV-2 variants. Overall study results and limits: TCR breadth and depth estimates may have understated total T cell responses. Similar non-spike TCR breadth was seen in vaccine and placebo recipients.

The germline V and J ends were trimmed by 3 bases and 1 base, with 7 bases remaining between them. Germline V gene sequence: CDR1 WSHSY, CDR2 SAAADI. The CDR3 loop spans 14 amino acids. The receptor was derived from a human donor who had recovered from COVID-19. This chain links TRBV10-2 with TRBJ1-3, with D hard to call. The specimen comprised peripheral blood, sampled after recovery from COVID-19. The CDR3 reads CASSDLGSGNTIYF. CDR3 nucleotides: TGCGCCAGCAGTGATTTAGGGTCTGGAAACACCATATATTTT.